Listed below are T cell receptor beta chains from one sample, sequenced in a study of shared clonotypes between healthy human individuals. Libraries were prepared by immunoSEQ multiplex PCR; TCRdb keeps only in-frame clonotypes and omits some of them. The sample has about 2.5 million clones; 85% to 95% are singletons. Sequencing was done on a sample of naive CD4+ T cells from PBMCs. Source of these receptors: a man younger than 30 in good health. Some clones in this sample may be carry-over from other donors' samples. The CDR3 runs from the conserved cysteine through the conserved F or W. Fields, in order: J gene, V gene, clone size, D gene, CDR3 DNA, CDR3 protein. A D gene is named only where the DNA matches it firmly. Clone size is shown for a subset of rows, as once, few, many or a class of expanded clone.

J: TRBJ2-1; V: TRBV11-2; size: -; D: TRBD2; DNA: TGTGCCAGCAGCTTAGCCCAACTAGCGGGGGGCTCCTACAATGAGCAGTTCTTC; CDR3: CASSLAQLAGGSYNEQFF
J: TRBJ1-5; V: TRBV5-6; size: few; D: -; DNA: TGTGCCAGCAGCCTGGGAAGGGGAAGGCAGCCCCAGCATTTT; CDR3: CASSLGRGRQPQHF
J: TRBJ1-6; V: TRBV10-2; size: -; D: TRBD1; DNA: TGCGCCAGCAGTGGACAGGGGGAAGGGTCACCCCTCCACTTT; CDR3: CASSGQGEGSPLHF
J: TRBJ1-2; V: TRBV30; size: -; D: -; DNA: TGTGCCTGGAGAAGACACCCCGCGGGTGGTGGCTACACCTTC; CDR3: CAWRRHPAGGGYTF
J: TRBJ1-1; V: TRBV18; size: -; D: -; DNA: TGTGCCAGCTCACGTGTAGGACCTGAGAACACTGAAGCTTTCTTT; CDR3: CASSRVGPENTEAFF
J: TRBJ1-3; V: TRBV7-3; size: -; D: -; DNA: TGTGCCAGCAGCTTAACCATTGGAAACACCATATATTTT; CDR3: CASSLTIGNTIYF
J: TRBJ2-5; V: TRBV14; size: -; D: -; DNA: TGTGCCAGCAGCCAAGAAGTATTAGCAGGGCAAGAGACCCAGTACTTC; CDR3: CASSQEVLAGQETQYF
J: TRBJ2-2; V: TRBV11-1; size: -; D: TRBD2; DNA: TGTGCCAGCAGCTCGCAGGGACTAATATACACCGGGGAGCTGTTTTTT; CDR3: CASSSQGLIYTGELFF
J: TRBJ2-5; V: TRBV21-1; size: -; D: -; DNA: TGTGCCAACCCGTTTAACCGGGGAGAGACCCAGTACTTC; CDR3: CANPFNRGETQYF
J: TRBJ2-1; V: TRBV5-4; size: -; D: TRBD2; DNA: TGTGCCAGCAGCGGGGGACTAGCGGGAGGTGAGCAGTTCTTC; CDR3: CASSGGLAGGEQFF
J: TRBJ2-3; V: TRBV6-5; size: -; D: -; DNA: TGTGCCAGCAGTCGCCGGCCGCTCAGCCCAGATACGCAGTATTTT; CDR3: CASSRRPLSPDTQYF
J: TRBJ2-7; V: TRBV13; size: -; D: TRBD2; DNA: TGTGCCAGCAGCTCTAGCGGGAGGGATTACGAGCAGTACTTC; CDR3: CASSSSGRDYEQYF
J: TRBJ2-2; V: TRBV18; size: -; D: -; DNA: TGTGCCAGCTCACTGAACAACCCTTCGAACACCGGGGAGCTGTTTTTT; CDR3: CASSLNNPSNTGELFF
J: TRBJ2-7; V: TRBV7-2; size: once; D: TRBD2; DNA: TGTGCCAGCAGCTTAGAGGTAGCGGGAAGCTACGAGCAGTACTTC; CDR3: CASSLEVAGSYEQYF
J: TRBJ2-5; V: TRBV5-6; size: -; D: TRBD1; DNA: TGTGCCAGCAGCTCACCGACAGGGGACCAGACCCAGTACTTC; CDR3: CASSSPTGDQTQYF
J: TRBJ1-2; V: TRBV28; size: few; D: -; DNA: TGTGCCAGCAGTTTAGAAGGCTATGGCTACACCTTC; CDR3: CASSLEGYGYTF
J: TRBJ2-5; V: TRBV5-1; size: -; D: -; DNA: TGCGCCAGCAGCCCCTCGGGTGGGGCGATACAAGAGACCCAGTACTTC; CDR3: CASSPSGGAIQETQYF
J: TRBJ1-1; V: TRBV7-9; size: few; D: -; DNA: TGTGCCAGCAGCCGTGAGGTTAACACTGAAGCTTTCTTT; CDR3: CASSREVNTEAFF
J: TRBJ1-1; V: TRBV5-4; size: -; D: TRBD1; DNA: TGTGCCAGCAGCCCACCCGGGACAGTGAACACTGAAGCTTTCTTT; CDR3: CASSPPGTVNTEAFF
J: TRBJ1-1; V: TRBV29-1; size: -; D: -; DNA: TGCAGCGTTGATTGGGGGGCAGGTCACCGAGCGAACACTGAAGCTTTCTTT; CDR3: CSVDWGAGHRANTEAFF
J: TRBJ2-1; V: TRBV28; size: -; D: TRBD2; DNA: TGTGCCAGCACTGGCCGTTGGGCTAGCGGGAGTAACCTCAATGAGCAGTTCTTC; CDR3: CASTGRWASGSNLNEQFF
J: TRBJ1-1; V: TRBV2; size: -; D: -; DNA: TGTGCCAGCAGTTTCCAGGGACGAAACACTGAAGCTTTCTTT; CDR3: CASSFQGRNTEAFF
J: TRBJ2-3; V: TRBV7-3; size: once; D: TRBD2; DNA: TGTGCCAGCGCCTCGACTAGCGGGAGCACAGATACGCAGTATTTT; CDR3: CASASTSGSTDTQYF
J: TRBJ2-7; V: TRBV28; size: -; D: -; DNA: TGTGCCAGCAGTGCCTACTTAAGATTCGGCGAGCAGTACTTC; CDR3: CASSAYLRFGEQYF
J: TRBJ2-1; V: TRBV2; size: -; D: -; DNA: TGTGCCAGATCGTGGAACAATGAGCAGTTCTTC; CDR3: CARSWNNEQFF
J: TRBJ2-2; V: TRBV19; size: once; D: TRBD2; DNA: TGTGCCAGTAGTACACCCAGGGGACTAGCGGGAGGGACCGGGGAGCTGTTTTTT; CDR3: CASSTPRGLAGGTGELFF
J: TRBJ2-7; V: TRBV18; size: -; D: -; DNA: TGTGCCAGCTCACCAGGCAGGCGAACCTACGAGCAGTACTTC; CDR3: CASSPGRRTYEQYF
J: TRBJ2-7; V: TRBV20-1; size: -; D: -; DNA: TGCAGTGCCATACAGGTCTACGAGCAGTACTTC; CDR3: CSAIQVYEQYF
J: TRBJ2-7; V: TRBV5-1; size: -; D: TRBD1; DNA: TGCGCCAGCAGCAACGGACAGGGGGCTCTCGAGCAGTACTTC; CDR3: CASSNGQGALEQYF
J: TRBJ2-1; V: TRBV15; size: -; D: -; DNA: TGTGCCACCAGCAGAGTCCCAGCTGAGCAGTTCTTC; CDR3: CATSRVPAEQFF
J: TRBJ2-4; V: TRBV5-4; size: -; D: -; DNA: TGTGCCAGCAGCGGGACTCAGGGAAACATTCAGTACTTC; CDR3: CASSGTQGNIQYF
J: TRBJ2-7; V: TRBV30; size: -; D: TRBD2; DNA: TGTGCCTGGAGGGGACTAGCGGGAGTGGGCGAGCAGTACTTC; CDR3: CAWRGLAGVGEQYF
J: TRBJ2-5; V: TRBV4-3; size: -; D: -; DNA: TGCGCCAGCAGCCAAAGCCTACAAGAGACCCAGTACTTC; CDR3: CASSQSLQETQYF
J: TRBJ2-3; V: TRBV7-9; size: -; D: -; DNA: TGTGCCAGCAGCCCCCGGGCCAGCACAGATACGCAGTATTTT; CDR3: CASSPRASTDTQYF
J: TRBJ2-7; V: TRBV9; size: -; D: -; DNA: TGTGCCAGCAGCGTAGGGGGCAGCCGGAGCTCCTACGAGCAGTACTTC; CDR3: CASSVGGSRSSYEQYF
J: TRBJ1-2; V: TRBV5-1; size: -; D: TRBD1; DNA: TGCGCCAGCAGTCCGGGACAGGGGGCCGGGGTCTATGGCTACACCTTC; CDR3: CASSPGQGAGVYGYTF
J: TRBJ2-7; V: TRBV5-7; size: -; D: -; DNA: TGTGCCAGCAGCTTGGCCAAGGCCATTCACTTC; CDR3: CASSLAKAIHF
J: TRBJ2-1; V: TRBV2; size: -; D: TRBD2; DNA: TGTGCCAGCAGGGAGGGACTAGCGGGAGGAGCAGGAGAGCAGTTCTTC; CDR3: CASREGLAGGAGEQFF
J: TRBJ2-1; V: TRBV19; size: -; D: TRBD2; DNA: TGTGCCAGTAGTATAGTTAGGCCTAGCGGGAGCGGGAGTGAGCAGTTCTTC; CDR3: CASSIVRPSGSGSEQFF
J: TRBJ1-1; V: TRBV27; size: -; D: -; DNA: TGTGCCAGCAAATACCGGGACCGGGGGCACACTGAAGCTTTCTTT; CDR3: CASKYRDRGHTEAFF
J: TRBJ1-5; V: TRBV5-1; size: once; D: -; DNA: TGCGCCAGCAGCTTGGCCGGAAGTAGCAATCAGCCCCAGCATTTT; CDR3: CASSLAGSSNQPQHF
J: TRBJ2-2; V: TRBV6-6; size: -; D: -; DNA: TGTGCCAGCTTGTCAGACGCGAACACCGGGGAGCTGTTTTTT; CDR3: CASLSDANTGELFF
J: TRBJ2-3; V: TRBV11-3; size: -; D: -; DNA: TGTGCCAGCAGCTCGAGGTCTAGCACAGATACGCAGTATTTT; CDR3: CASSSRSSTDTQYF
J: TRBJ2-7; V: TRBV14; size: once; D: TRBD1; DNA: TGTGCCAGCAGCCAAGAGAACAGGGGCGAGCAGTACTTC; CDR3: CASSQENRGEQYF
J: TRBJ1-1; V: TRBV11-1; size: -; D: TRBD1; DNA: TGTGCCAGCAGCCCCCGACAGGGTATGAACACTGAAGCTTTCTTT; CDR3: CASSPRQGMNTEAFF
J: TRBJ2-1; V: TRBV5-1; size: -; D: TRBD1; DNA: TGCGCCAGCAGTTCTACAGGGGTTCGGGAGCAGTTCTTC; CDR3: CASSSTGVREQFF
J: TRBJ1-1; V: TRBV5-1; size: -; D: -; DNA: TGCGCCAGCAGCTTGGATCCCCGGACGCAACAGGCTTTCTTT; CDR3: CASSLDPRTQQAFF
J: TRBJ2-5; V: TRBV5-1; size: -; D: -; DNA: TGCGCCACCCACGGGGGTCCCCAAGAGACCCAGTACTTC; CDR3: CATHGGPQETQYF
J: TRBJ1-5; V: TRBV6-6; size: -; D: -; DNA: TGTGCCAGCAGTCCGGTCGGGGCCGCCCAGCATTTT; CDR3: CASSPVGAAQHF
J: TRBJ2-2; V: TRBV2; size: -; D: -; DNA: TGTGCCGGAACGCGAACTACAGGGACCGGGGAGCTGTTTTTT; CDR3: CAGTRTTGTGELFF
J: TRBJ2-5; V: TRBV5-1; size: -; D: -; DNA: TGCGCCAGCAGCTTAGCAACACAAGAGACCCAGTACTTC; CDR3: CASSLATQETQYF
J: TRBJ2-3; V: TRBV7-3; size: -; D: TRBD2; DNA: TGTGCCAGCAGCCTCGGGACTAGCGGGAGAGATACGCAGTATTTT; CDR3: CASSLGTSGRDTQYF
J: TRBJ2-2; V: TRBV9; size: -; D: TRBD2; DNA: TGTGCCAGCAGCGGAGGGAGACTAGCGGGAGGAAACACCGGGGAGCTGTTTTTT; CDR3: CASSGGRLAGGNTGELFF
J: TRBJ2-1; V: TRBV4-3; size: -; D: TRBD2; DNA: TGCGCCAGCAGCCCTTCCCTAGCGGGGCACTACAATGAGCAGTTCTTC; CDR3: CASSPSLAGHYNEQFF
J: TRBJ2-3; V: TRBV10-3; size: -; D: TRBD2; DNA: TGTGCCATTGGGACTAGCGGGAGGACAGATACGCAGTATTTT; CDR3: CAIGTSGRTDTQYF
J: TRBJ2-5; V: TRBV7-9; size: -; D: TRBD2; DNA: TGTGCCAGCAGCTTGTCCTTCCCCAGCGGGAGAGGAGAGACCCAGTACTTC; CDR3: CASSLSFPSGRGETQYF
J: TRBJ2-5; V: TRBV15; size: -; D: -; DNA: TGTGCCACCAGCACCTGGCAGGGGGGAGAGACCCAGTACTTC; CDR3: CATSTWQGGETQYF
J: TRBJ2-7; V: TRBV14; size: once; D: TRBD2; DNA: TGTGCCAGCAGCCCGCTTGGGGGAGGGCAGAACGAGCAGTACTTC; CDR3: CASSPLGGGQNEQYF
J: TRBJ2-7; V: TRBV18; size: -; D: -; DNA: TGTGCCAGCAAACTTCATCAGGGACCCAACGAGCAGTACTTC; CDR3: CASKLHQGPNEQYF
J: TRBJ2-3; V: TRBV10-3; size: -; D: -; DNA: TGTGCCATCAGTGAGTCCGGGGCACTAACGGATACGCAGTATTTT; CDR3: CAISESGALTDTQYF